This paragraph reports one T cell receptor beta chain. The data stem from a study of blood T cell repertoires in COVID-19. Across the whole study: Whether acute or convalescent, the COVID-19 samples came from the United States, Italy and Spain. From T cells, B-cell-depleted T cells, or PBMCs came the material, which was cDNA or gDNA.

Sequencing was performed with immunoSEQ multiplex PCR; in TCRdb, only in-frame clones are kept and a portion is missing. The table has approximately 75,000 clones, around 90% seen once. The CDR3 contains 16 residues. Between the trimmed V and J ends, which lost 1 base and 2 bases, there was a span of 9 bases. Germline V gene data show CDR1 as SGHAT and CDR2 as FQNNGV. The sequence was obtained from a man aged 45-65 years with acute or convalescent COVID-19. Sequencing was carried out using peripheral blood. The gene calls are TRBV11-2 and TRBJ2-6, with a weak D call TRBD1 (5 bases). The CDR3 DNA reads as TGTGCCAGCAGCTTAGGGACAATGCCTGGGGCCAACGTCCTGACTTTC. Encoded protein: CASSLGTMPGANVLTF.